Below, 15 T cell receptor beta chains from the same sample are listed, as sequenced in a study of blood T cell repertoires in COVID-19. Only in-frame clones appear in the TCRdb table, and some are missing; sequencing was by immunoSEQ multiplex PCR. Counted here are a few hundred thousand clones, roughly 87% occurring once; the ten biggest clones make up more than 8.5%. Sequencing input: PBMCs or T cells enriched from blood (not recorded which). The receptors shown here come from a woman aged 18-29 years who had recovered from COVID-19.

The chain is built from TRBV5-4 and TRBJ2-6, with a weak D call TRBD1 (5 bases). This CDR3 contains 17 residues. Germline lookup yields CDR1 SGHNT and CDR2 YYREEE (reference sequence). V was cut by 0 bases and J by 1 base, with 11 bases left in between. The CDR3 DNA reads TGTGCCAGCAGCTTGGCAAGGACACTTTCTGGGGCCAACGTCCTGACTTTC. Translated, it gives CASSLARTLSGANVLTF.

V usage is TRBV7-2 and J usage is TRBJ2-3, with 8 bases aligning to TRBD1. The junction had 10 bases not matched to a gene; V was cut back by 6 bases and J by 2 bases. CDR1 SGHTA and CDR2 FQGNSA come from the germline V gene. The CDR3 spans 16 residues. The CDR3 region is CASRRQGIGITDTQYF. DNA for the CDR3: TGTGCCAGCAGACGACAGGGGATTGGAATCACAGATACGCAGTATTTT.

This chain connects TRBV28 to TRBJ2-4; 7 nucleotides agree with TRBD2. CDR3 length: 13 amino acids. Germline-derived CDR1 and CDR2 are MDHEN and SYDVKM. The trim removed 9 bases at V and 6 bases at J, leaving 8 bases unmatched. In DNA, the CDR3 is TGTGCCAGTTGGGGCGGGAGTATAAACATTCAGTACTTC. Translating it yields CASWGGSINIQYF.

The chain links TRBV2 to TRBJ1-1; 7 bases align to TRBD1. J lost 4 bases, V lost 6 bases, and 8 bases had no gene match. From germline, CDR1 is SNHLY and CDR2 FYNNEI. The CDR3 totals 14 residues. In nucleotides, the CDR3 is TGTGCCAGCAGCCTGACAGGGTATAGCACTGAAGCTTTCTTT. Translating gives CASSLTGYSTEAFF.

This chain links TRBV5-1 with TRBJ2-5; 14 bases line up with TRBD2. V shed 7 bases, J shed 3 bases, and the junction held 5 bases outside the gene matches. This CDR3 contains 15 residues. The V gene's germline CDR1 is SGHRS and CDR2 YFSETQ. CDR3 bases: TGCGCCAGCGGTCTGACTAGCGGGGGGGAAGAGACCCAGTACTTC. Translation gives CASGLTSGGEETQYF. Variable domain in full (rest from reference TRBV5-1 and TRBJ2-5): KAGVTQTPRYLIKTRGQQVTLSCSPISGHRSVSWYQQTPGQGLQFLFEYFSETQRNKGNFPGRFSGRQFSNSRSEMNVSTLELGDSALYLCASGLTSGGEETQYFGPGTRLLVL.

The J gene is TRBJ2-5, the V gene TRBV6-2 or TRBV6-3; 9 positions match TRBD2. The V segment lost 2 bases and the J segment 5 bases; nucleotides outside the gene matches: 12. Germline V CDR1 and CDR2: MNHEY, SVGEGT. CDR3 length equals 17 residues. The CDR3: CASSYVLAGRPRETQYF. CDR3 nucleotide sequence: TGTGCCAGCAGTTACGTCCTAGCGGGACGACCCAGGGAGACCCAGTACTTC.

As concerns this clone: The same CDR3 can be traced to other DNA sequences in this sample. The rearrangement links TRBV7-3 to TRBJ2-2; D gene unclear. V was clipped by 5 bases and J by 3 bases, with 4 bases between them. Per the germline V gene, CDR1 is SGHTA and CDR2 is FQGTGA. This CDR3 contains 12 residues. The CDR3 sequence: CASSPDTGELFF. The CDR3 DNA sequence: TGTGCCAGCAGCCCAGACACCGGGGAGCTGTTTTTT.

This clone was counted a single time. Its ends do not fully match the called genes, so a read error is possible. The chain combines TRBV12-3 or TRBV12-4 with TRBJ2-7; D is undetermined. The CDR3 consists of 13 residues. CDR3 sequence: CASSPAVPYGQYF. In DNA, the CDR3 is TGTGCCAGCAGTCCCGCTGTCCCCTACGGGCAGTACTTC.

V gene TRBV28 combines with J gene TRBJ1-1; D remains unclear. V lost 5 bases and J lost 2, with 15 bases in between. Germline-derived CDR1 and CDR2 are MDHEN and SYDVKM. The CDR3 runs to 15 residues. In nucleotides, the CDR3 is TGTGCCAGCAGTACCACTAACCCGTTTAACACTGAAGCTTTCTTT. Translated, it gives CASSTTNPFNTEAFF.

The chain carries TRBV4-1 and TRBJ1-3, with a tentative D call TRBD1 (6 bases). Trimming pared 0 bases from V and 0 bases from J, leaving 9 bases between. The CDR3 contains 16 residues. Per germline, CDR1 MGHRA and CDR2 YSYEKL. The CDR3 DNA is TGCGCCAGCAGCCAAGAACAGGGCACCTCTGGAAACACCATATATTTT. This gives the protein CASSQEQGTSGNTIYF.

V gene TRBV14 combines with J gene TRBJ2-1; 7 bases agree with TRBD2. The trim removed 2 bases at V and 3 bases at J, leaving 7 bases unmatched. Per germline, CDR1 SGHDN and CDR2 FVKESK. CDR3 length equals 16 residues. This CDR3 reads CASSQPSGGIYNEQFF. In nucleotides, the CDR3 is TGTGCCAGCAGCCAACCGTCGGGGGGTATCTACAATGAGCAGTTCTTC.

The gene calls are TRBV7-3 and TRBJ2-7, with 9 bases identical to TRBD2. With 6 bases clipped from V and 3 bases from J, the junction kept 12 bases outside the gene matches. The germline CDR1 and CDR2 sequences are SGHTA and FQGTGA. The CDR3 runs 16 residues. Here the CDR3 DNA reads TGTGCCAGCAGTGTAGACAGCGGGGGGACGCACTACGAGCAGTACTTC. Translation gives CASSVDSGGTHYEQYF.

This chain connects TRBV5-1 to TRBJ2-6; D uncertain. The length of the CDR3 is 15 residues. V lost 4 bases and J 4 bases, leaving 12 bases between the germline ends. CDR1 and CDR2 (germline): SGHRS, YFSETQ. Here the CDR3 reads CASSQIMSGANVLTF. The CDR3 DNA reads TGCGCCAGCAGCCAAATCATGTCCGGGGCCAACGTCCTGACTTTC.

This chain joins TRBV27 and TRBJ1-1; weak D call: TRBD1 (5 bases). From germline, CDR1 is MNHEY and CDR2 SMNVEV (reference sequence). The CDR3 sequence is 14 residues long. The ends were cut back, 0 bases at V and 3 bases at J, with 8 bases in the middle. This CDR3 reads CASSLSDSYTEAFF. CDR3 sequence (DNA): TGTGCCAGCAGTTTATCCGACAGCTACACTGAAGCTTTCTTT.

The chain couples TRBV2 to TRBJ2-7; maybe TRBD1 (6 bases). There are 14 residues in the CDR3. Trimming stripped 6 bases from V and 4 bases from J, with 16 bases between. The germline gives CDR1 SNHLY, CDR2 FYNNEI. The CDR3 nucleotides are TGTGCCAGCAGGACCCAGGGGATCAGGTACGAGCAGTACTTC. Translated: CASRTQGIRYEQYF.